The present T cell receptor (beta chain) was sequenced within a study of blood T cell repertoires in COVID-19. For the study at large: Acute and convalescent COVID-19 specimens originated in the United States, Italy and Spain.

Germline V gene sequence: CDR1 LNHDA, CDR2 SQIVND (reference sequence). With V trimmed by 4 bases and J by 6 bases, 11 bases remained unmatched. The CDR3 sequence is 18 residues long. The protocol was immunoSEQ multiplex PCR, while the TCRdb copy is restricted to in-frame clones and leaves out a portion. The sample consists of just over 300,000 clones, nearly 90% of them appearing once. This TCR was sampled from a woman under 30 with acute COVID-19. Input material: PBMCs or T cells enriched from blood (not recorded which). The chain is built from TRBV19 and TRBJ2-1, with TRBD2 matching over 14 bases. The CDR3 sequence is CASSRPPQTSGRANEQFF. The CDR3 DNA sequence: TGTGCCAGTAGTAGACCACCCCAGACTAGCGGGAGGGCCAATGAGCAGTTCTTC.